These 21 T cell receptor beta chains originate from one sample sequenced in a study of cytomegalovirus exposure and HLA in healthy donors. 13 Jbeta primers and 60 Vbeta primers were used for the PCR. TCRdb's table, derived via immunoSEQ multiplex PCR, lists solely in-frame clones and lacks some. The sample lists about 61,000 clones; around 87% were seen once. The sequenced material came from PBMCs. All receptors derive from a man between 18 and 35 years old in good health and CMV-seronegative.

The chain is built from TRBV2 and TRBJ1-1; D is uncertain. Germline-derived CDR1 and CDR2 are SNHLY and FYNNEI. Trimming left V 6 bases short and J 5 bases short, with 10 bases between. CDR3 length: 12 residues. The CDR3: CASSPEGTEAFF. The DNA for the CDR3 is TGTGCCAGCAGCCCAGAGGGAACTGAAGCTTTCTTT.

DNA for the CDR3: TGTGCCAGCAGACCGGACAGGGCTGGCTACACCTTC. As protein: CASRPDRAGYTF. This rearrangement joins TRBV6-5 to TRBJ1-2, with 8 bases that match TRBD1. The CDR3 consists of 12 residues. V lost 6 bases, J lost 7 bases, and 4 bases stayed unmatched. Germline lookup yields CDR1 MNHEY and CDR2 SVGAGI.

V gene TRBV2 combines with J gene TRBJ2-2; perhaps TRBD2 as D (5 bases). CDR1 and CDR2 (germline): SNHLY, FYNNEI. The CDR3 length is 12 residues. V lost 8 bases, J lost 8 bases, and 12 bases lay in between. The CDR3 reads CASRSTGGELFF. The CDR3 bases are TGTGCCAGCCGATCGACGGGAGGGGAGCTGTTTTTT.

The rearrangement uses TRBV4-1 and TRBJ1-2; D possibly corresponds to TRBD1 (6 bases). The V end lost 0 bases, the J end lost 2 bases, and 13 bases lay between the germline ends. This CDR3 is 16 amino acids long. From germline, CDR1 is MGHRA and CDR2 YSYEKL. CDR3 protein: CASSQDRGTGNYGYTF. The CDR3 DNA sequence: TGCGCCAGCAGCCAAGATCGGGGAACAGGGAACTATGGCTACACCTTC.

The genes are TRBV10-3 and TRBJ1-2; D gene unclear. This CDR3 contains 13 residues. Deletions cut 5 bases from V and 4 bases from J, with 11 bases between. Germline assignment: CDR1 ENHRY and CDR2 SYGVKD. The DNA for the CDR3 is TGTGCCATCAGTTTCGATCGTAGCTATGGCTACACCTTC. It specifies CAISFDRSYGYTF.

V gene TRBV19 combines with J gene TRBJ1-5; D is undetermined. Germline lookup yields CDR1 LNHDA and CDR2 SQIVND (reference sequence). CDR3 size: 14 residues. Trimming cost V 6 bases and J 2 bases, with 11 bases left between them. The CDR3 sequence: CASSNNGGNQPQHF. The CDR3, as DNA: TGTGCCAGTAGCAATAACGGGGGCAATCAGCCCCAGCATTTT.

CDR3 protein: CASSQTGSSYNSPLHF. Written as DNA, the CDR3 is TGCGCCAGCAGCCAAACCGGGAGCTCCTATAATTCACCCCTCCACTTT. The chain is built from TRBV4-1 and TRBJ1-6; D gene uncertain. CDR1 MGHRA and CDR2 YSYEKL come from the germline V gene. The CDR3 has 16 residues. With 2 bases removed from V and 0 bases from J, the gap between germline ends came to 8 bases.

In DNA form, the CDR3 reads TGTGCCAGCAGCTTACGCGGAGCCCTAGTCAATGAGCAGTTCTTC. Translated: CASSLRGALVNEQFF. V gene TRBV7-3 combines with J gene TRBJ2-1; unclear D gene. This CDR3 has 15 amino acids. Germline V gene lookup returns CDR1 SGHTA and CDR2 FQGTGA. Trimming cost V 2 bases and J 6 bases, with 14 bases left between them. Full variable domain (rest looked up from reference TRBV7-3 and TRBJ2-1): GAGVSQTPSNKVTEKGKYVELRCDPISGHTALYWYRQSLGQGPEFLIYFQGTGAADDSGLPNDRFFAVRPEGSVSTLKIQRTERGDSAVYLCASSLRGALVNEQFFGPGTRLTVL.

V gene TRBV6-5 combines with J gene TRBJ2-7; TRBD2 matches at 9 bases. CDR3 length: 14 residues. The V gene end was trimmed by 4 bases and the J gene end by 5 bases; junction bases not matched to a gene: 6. From germline, CDR1 is MNHEY and CDR2 SVGAGI. The CDR3 is CASSSLSGGDEQYF. DNA for the CDR3: TGTGCCAGCAGTTCCCTTAGCGGGGGAGACGAGCAGTACTTC.

The chain carries TRBV9 and TRBJ2-1; D perhaps matches TRBD1 (6 bases). Germline CDR1 and CDR2: SGDLS and YYNGEE. Trimming removed 3 bases from V and 10 bases from J, with 11 bases in between. The CDR3 loop spans 12 amino acids. The CDR3 loop is CASSASGTEQFF. The CDR3 DNA follows: TGTGCCAGCAGCGCATCCGGGACAGAGCAGTTCTTC.

The chain carries TRBV4-2 and TRBJ1-6; D not resolved. The CDR3 length is 14 residues. The V and J ends lost 1 base and 10 bases respectively, with 11 bases between them. CDR1 and CDR2 (germline): LGHNA, YNFKEQ. CDR3 DNA: TGTGCCAGCAGCCAAGGACCCTCCGGGTCACCCCTCCACTTT. Amino acid sequence: CASSQGPSGSPLHF.

This sequence joins TRBV6-5 and TRBJ1-5, with D perhaps TRBD1 (6 bases). CDR1 is MNHEY, CDR2 SVGAGI, per germline. V was shortened by 3 bases and J by 2 bases, with 11 bases between the two germline ends. This CDR3 contains 15 residues. DNA for the CDR3: TGTGCCAGCAGTTATACCAGGGGCGGCAATCAGCCCCAGCATTTT. Amino acids: CASSYTRGGNQPQHF.

CDR3 sequence (DNA): TGTGCCAGCAGCTTAGGGGGACAGGGGGCCCGTGGCTACACCTTC. Translated, it gives CASSLGGQGARGYTF. The J gene is TRBJ1-2, the V gene TRBV7-6; 12 bases are a match to TRBD1. V gave up 1 base and J gave up 7 bases; unmatched junction bases: 4. The CDR3 has 15 amino acids. Germline V gene data show CDR1 as SGHVS and CDR2 as FNYEAQ.

This clone occurred a few times. The chain carries TRBV9 and TRBJ1-1; TRBD1 matches at 7 bases. This CDR3 region has 15 residues. Germline V gives CDR1 SGDLS, CDR2 YYNGEE. V shed 0 bases and J 0 bases; nucleotides not matched to a gene: 2. The CDR3 loop reads CASSVEGAMNTEAFF. The CDR3 DNA is TGTGCCAGCAGCGTAGAGGGGGCCATGAACACTGAAGCTTTCTTT.

The chain links TRBV19 to TRBJ1-2; TRBD1 aligns across 8 bases. This CDR3 spans 14 amino acids. From germline, CDR1 is LNHDA and CDR2 SQIVND (reference sequence). V dropped 5 bases and J dropped 4; count of bases not matched to a gene: 6. This chain's CDR3 is CASSQDRDGYGYTF. The CDR3 coding sequence is TGTGCCAGTAGTCAGGACAGGGATGGCTATGGCTACACCTTC.

CDR3 sequence: CASSFIQGGSYEQYF. CDR3 DNA sequence: TGCGCCAGCAGCTTTATCCAGGGGGGATCCTACGAGCAGTACTTC. The V and J genes are TRBV5-1 and TRBJ2-7; maybe TRBD1 (7 bases). V dropped 2 bases and J dropped 1 base, with 13 bases sitting between them. The CDR3 is 15 residues long. Looked up from germline, CDR1 is SGHRS and CDR2 is YFSETQ.

This rearrangement joins TRBV5-1 to TRBJ1-1, with D tentatively TRBD1 (6 bases). The CDR3 loop spans 15 amino acids. Deletions cut 0 bases from V and 0 bases from J, with 9 bases between. Germline-derived CDR1 and CDR2 are SGHRS and YFSETQ. CDR3 in DNA: TGCGCCAGCAGCTTGGATACAGGGCTGAACACTGAAGCTTTCTTT. It encodes CASSLDTGLNTEAFF.

The chain uses TRBV7-9 and TRBJ2-7, with TRBD2 matching over 10 bases. CDR3 length: 16 amino acids. The germline V gene has CDR1 SEHNR and CDR2 FQNEAQ (reference sequence). V shed 5 bases and J 3 bases; nucleotides not matched to a gene: 10. The CDR3 reads CASSPAGGAELYEQYF. Written as DNA, the CDR3 is TGTGCCAGCAGCCCAGCGGGGGGGGCAGAACTCTACGAGCAGTACTTC.

The rearrangement links TRBV7-9 to TRBJ1-2; maybe TRBD1 (6 bases). The length of the CDR3 is 13 residues. Trimming took 5 bases from V and 7 from J, leaving 14 bases between them. Germline CDR1 SEHNR, CDR2 FQNEAQ (reference sequence). The DNA of the CDR3 is TGTGCCAGCAGCCTTCCACAGGGATCTGGCTACACCTTC. It translates to CASSLPQGSGYTF.

This chain uses TRBV27 with TRBJ2-5; TRBD2 matches at 10 bases. The V gene end was trimmed by 8 bases and the J gene end by 11 bases; junction bases not matched to a gene: 8. This CDR3 has 12 amino acids. Germline lookup yields CDR1 MNHEY and CDR2 SMNVEV (reference sequence). CDR3 DNA: TGTGCCAGCTGGAGCGGGGGGGCTCGACAGTACTTC. It is translated as CASWSGGARQYF.

As for this clone: Sequence at one end of the junction differs from germline and may be a read error. The rearrangement uses TRBV7-7 and TRBJ2-1; TRBD2 agrees at 7 bases. This CDR3 spans 19 amino acids. Germline CDR1 SSHAT, CDR2 FNYEAQ (reference sequence). This chain's CDR3 is CASSAEGRGFSSSYNEQFF. Written as DNA, the CDR3 is TGTGCTAGCAGCGCCGAGGGGCGGGGGTTCTCTAGCTCCTACAATGAGCAGTTCTTC.